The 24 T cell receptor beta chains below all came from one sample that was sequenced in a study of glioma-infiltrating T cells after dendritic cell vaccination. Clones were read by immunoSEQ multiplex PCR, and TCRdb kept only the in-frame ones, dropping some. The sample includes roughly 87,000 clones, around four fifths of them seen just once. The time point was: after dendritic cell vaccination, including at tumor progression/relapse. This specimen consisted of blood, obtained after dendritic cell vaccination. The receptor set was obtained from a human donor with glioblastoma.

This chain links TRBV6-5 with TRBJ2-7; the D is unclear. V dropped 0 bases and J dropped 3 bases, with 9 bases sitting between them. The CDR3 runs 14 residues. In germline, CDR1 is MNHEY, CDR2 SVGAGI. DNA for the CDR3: TGTGCCAGCAGTTACTCGTCTAATGGCTACGAGCAGTACTTC. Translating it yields CASSYSSNGYEQYF.

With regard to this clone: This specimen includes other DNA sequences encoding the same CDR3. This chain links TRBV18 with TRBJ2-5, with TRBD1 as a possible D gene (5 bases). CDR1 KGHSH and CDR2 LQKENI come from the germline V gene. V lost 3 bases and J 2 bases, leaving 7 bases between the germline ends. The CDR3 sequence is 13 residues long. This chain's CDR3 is CASSPTGQETQYF. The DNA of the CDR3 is TGTGCCAGCTCACCCACAGGTCAAGAGACCCAGTACTTC. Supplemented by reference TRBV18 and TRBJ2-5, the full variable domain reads NAGVMQNPRHLVRRRGQEARLRCSPMKGHSHVYWYRQLPEEGLKFMVYLQKENIIDESGMPKERFSAEFPKEGPSILRIQQVVRGDSAAYFCASSPTGQETQYFGPGTRLLVL.

CDR3 nucleotide sequence: TGCAGCGCCCAGTTGACGGGGGACAGGGGCTATGGCTACACCTTC. Encoded protein: CSAQLTGDRGYGYTF. V is TRBV29-1 and J is TRBJ1-2; 10 nucleotides match TRBD1. Unmatched junction bases numbered 12, after V lost 7 bases and J lost 4 bases. Per germline, CDR1 SQVTM and CDR2 ANQGSEA. CDR3 length: 15 amino acids.

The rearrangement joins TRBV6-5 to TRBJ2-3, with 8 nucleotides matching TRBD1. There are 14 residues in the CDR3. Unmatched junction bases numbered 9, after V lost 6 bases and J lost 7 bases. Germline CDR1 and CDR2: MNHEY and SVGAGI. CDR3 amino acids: CASRPMQGAYTQYF. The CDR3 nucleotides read TGTGCCAGCAGGCCAATGCAGGGGGCATATACGCAGTATTTT.

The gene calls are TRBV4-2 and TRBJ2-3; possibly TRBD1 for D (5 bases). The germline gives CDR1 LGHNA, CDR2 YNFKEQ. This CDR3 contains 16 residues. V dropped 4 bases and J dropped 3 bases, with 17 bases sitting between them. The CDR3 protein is CASSLEKVGLTDTQYF. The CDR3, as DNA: TGTGCCAGCAGCCTCGAGAAGGTGGGGCTTACAGATACGCAGTATTTT.

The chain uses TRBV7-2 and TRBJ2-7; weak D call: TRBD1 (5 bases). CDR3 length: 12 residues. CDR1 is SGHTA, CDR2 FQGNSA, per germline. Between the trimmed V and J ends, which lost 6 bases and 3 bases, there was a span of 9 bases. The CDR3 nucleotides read TGTGCCAGCAGTTCAACAGGCTACGAGCAGTACTTC. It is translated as CASSSTGYEQYF.

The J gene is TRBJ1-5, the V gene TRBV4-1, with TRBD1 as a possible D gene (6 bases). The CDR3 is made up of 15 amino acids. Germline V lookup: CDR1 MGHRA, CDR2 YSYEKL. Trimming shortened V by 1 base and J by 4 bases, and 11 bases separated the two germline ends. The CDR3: CASSQVTGQNQPQHF. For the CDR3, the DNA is TGCGCCAGCAGCCAAGTTACAGGGCAAAATCAGCCCCAGCATTTT.

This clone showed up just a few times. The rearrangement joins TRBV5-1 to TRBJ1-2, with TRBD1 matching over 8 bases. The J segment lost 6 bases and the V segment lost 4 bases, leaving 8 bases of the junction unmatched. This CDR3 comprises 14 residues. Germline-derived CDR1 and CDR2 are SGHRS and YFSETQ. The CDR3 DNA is TGCGCCAGCAGCATTCGGACAGGGATGGATGGCTACACCTTC. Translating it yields CASSIRTGMDGYTF.

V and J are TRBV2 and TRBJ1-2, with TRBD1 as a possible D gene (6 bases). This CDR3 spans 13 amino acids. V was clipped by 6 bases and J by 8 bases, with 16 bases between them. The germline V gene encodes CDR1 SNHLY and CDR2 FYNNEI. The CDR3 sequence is CASRRTPQGGYTF. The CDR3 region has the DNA TGTGCCAGCAGGCGGACCCCACAGGGCGGCTACACCTTC.

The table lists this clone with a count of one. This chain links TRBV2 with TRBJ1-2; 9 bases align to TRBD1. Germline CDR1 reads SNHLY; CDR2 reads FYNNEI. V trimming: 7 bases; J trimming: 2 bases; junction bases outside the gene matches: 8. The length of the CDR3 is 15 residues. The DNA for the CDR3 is TGTGCCAGCACCCCGGGACAGGGCGCAAACTATGGCTACACCTTC. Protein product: CASTPGQGANYGYTF.

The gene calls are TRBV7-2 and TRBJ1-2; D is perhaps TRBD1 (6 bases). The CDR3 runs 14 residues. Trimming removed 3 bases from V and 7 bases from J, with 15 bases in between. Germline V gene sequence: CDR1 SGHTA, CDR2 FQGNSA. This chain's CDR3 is CASSFDTGKSGYTF. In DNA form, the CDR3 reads TGTGCCAGCAGCTTCGATACAGGGAAATCTGGCTACACCTTC.

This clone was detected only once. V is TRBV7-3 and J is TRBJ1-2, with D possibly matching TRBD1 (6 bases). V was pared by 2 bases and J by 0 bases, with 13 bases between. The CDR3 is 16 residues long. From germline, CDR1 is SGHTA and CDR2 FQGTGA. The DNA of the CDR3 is TGTGCCAGCAGCTTACTCGGGGCAGGGGCTAACTATGGCTACACCTTC. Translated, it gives CASSLLGAGANYGYTF.

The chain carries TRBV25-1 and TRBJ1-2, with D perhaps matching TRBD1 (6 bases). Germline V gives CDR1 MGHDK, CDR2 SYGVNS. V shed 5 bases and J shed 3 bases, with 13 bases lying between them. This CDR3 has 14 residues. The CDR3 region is CASSNPPGDYGYTF. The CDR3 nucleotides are TGTGCCAGCAGTAACCCCCCAGGGGACTATGGCTACACCTTC.

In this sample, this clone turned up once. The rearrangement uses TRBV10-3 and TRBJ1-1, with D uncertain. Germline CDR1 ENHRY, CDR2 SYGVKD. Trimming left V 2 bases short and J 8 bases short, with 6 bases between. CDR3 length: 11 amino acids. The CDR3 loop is CAISEGREAFF. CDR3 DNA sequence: TGTGCCATCAGTGAGGGCAGGGAAGCTTTCTTT.

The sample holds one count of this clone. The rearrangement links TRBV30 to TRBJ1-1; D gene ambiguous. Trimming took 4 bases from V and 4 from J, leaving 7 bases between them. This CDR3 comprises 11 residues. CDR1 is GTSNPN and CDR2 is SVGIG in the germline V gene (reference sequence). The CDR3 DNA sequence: TGTGCCTGGATCTCCCTCACTGAAGCTTTCTTT. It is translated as CAWISLTEAFF.

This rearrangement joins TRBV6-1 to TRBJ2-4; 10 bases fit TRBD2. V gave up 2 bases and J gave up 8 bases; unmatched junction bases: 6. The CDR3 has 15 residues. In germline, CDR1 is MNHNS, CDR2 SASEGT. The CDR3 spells CASSETASGGYIQYF. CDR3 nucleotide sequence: TGTGCCAGCAGTGAAACGGCTAGCGGGGGATACATTCAGTACTTC.

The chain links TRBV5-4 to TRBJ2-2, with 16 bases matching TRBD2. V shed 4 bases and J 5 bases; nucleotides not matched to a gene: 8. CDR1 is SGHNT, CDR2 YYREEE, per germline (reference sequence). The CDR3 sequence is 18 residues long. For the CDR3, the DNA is TGTGCCAGCAGCCCGGGGACTAGCGGGGGGGCCGGGACCGGGGAGCTGTTTTTT. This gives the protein CASSPGTSGGAGTGELFF.

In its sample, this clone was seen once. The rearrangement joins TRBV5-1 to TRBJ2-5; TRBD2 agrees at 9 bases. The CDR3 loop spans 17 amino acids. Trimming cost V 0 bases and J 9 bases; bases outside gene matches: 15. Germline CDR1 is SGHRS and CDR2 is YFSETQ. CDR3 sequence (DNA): TGCGCCAGCAGCTTGGCCGATGACAGCGGGGGGCTCAAGGCCCAGTACTTC. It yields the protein CASSLADDSGGLKAQYF.

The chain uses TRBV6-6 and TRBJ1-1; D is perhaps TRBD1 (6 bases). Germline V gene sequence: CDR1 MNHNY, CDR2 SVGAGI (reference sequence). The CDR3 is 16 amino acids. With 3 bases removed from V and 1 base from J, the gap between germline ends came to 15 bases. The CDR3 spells CASSYGWGHPNTEAFF. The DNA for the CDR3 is TGTGCCAGCAGTTATGGGTGGGGACACCCGAACACTGAAGCTTTCTTT.

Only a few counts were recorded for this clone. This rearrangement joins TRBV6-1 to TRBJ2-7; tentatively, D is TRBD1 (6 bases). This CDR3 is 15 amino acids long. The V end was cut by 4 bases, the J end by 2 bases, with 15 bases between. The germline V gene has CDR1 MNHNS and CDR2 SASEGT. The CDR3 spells CASSGQKDRTYEQYF. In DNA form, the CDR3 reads TGTGCCAGCAGTGGCCAAAAAGACAGGACCTACGAGCAGTACTTC.

CDR3 in amino acids: CASSLTRGGNTEAFF. The CDR3 DNA is TGCGCCAGCAGCTTGACCAGGGGTGGGAACACTGAAGCTTTCTTT. The J gene is TRBJ1-1, the V gene TRBV5-1, with D perhaps matching TRBD1 (6 bases). V dropped 1 base and J dropped 1 base, with 11 bases sitting between them. CDR1 is SGHRS and CDR2 is YFSETQ in the germline V gene. The CDR3 extends over 15 amino acids.

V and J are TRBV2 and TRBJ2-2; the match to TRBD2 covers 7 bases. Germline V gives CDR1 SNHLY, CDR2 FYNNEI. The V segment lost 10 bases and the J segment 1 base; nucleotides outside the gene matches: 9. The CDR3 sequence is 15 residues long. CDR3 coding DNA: TGTGCCACCTCACCTGGGAGGGGGAACACCGGGGAGCTGTTTTTT. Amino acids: CATSPGRGNTGELFF.

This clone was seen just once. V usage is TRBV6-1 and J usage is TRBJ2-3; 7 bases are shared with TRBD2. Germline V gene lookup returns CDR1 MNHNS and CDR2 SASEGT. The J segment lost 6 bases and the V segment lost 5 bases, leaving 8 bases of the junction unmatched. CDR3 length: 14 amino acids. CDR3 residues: CASSSGAPSDTQYF. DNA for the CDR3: TGTGCCAGCAGTAGCGGGGCCCCATCGGATACGCAGTATTTT.

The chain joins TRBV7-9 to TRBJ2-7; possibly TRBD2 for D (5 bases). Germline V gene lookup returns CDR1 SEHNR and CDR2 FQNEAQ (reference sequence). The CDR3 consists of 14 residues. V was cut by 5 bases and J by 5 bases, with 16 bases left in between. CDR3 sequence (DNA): TGTGCCAGCAGCCCTAGACTACTCGTGCACGAGCAGTACTTC. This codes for CASSPRLLVHEQYF.